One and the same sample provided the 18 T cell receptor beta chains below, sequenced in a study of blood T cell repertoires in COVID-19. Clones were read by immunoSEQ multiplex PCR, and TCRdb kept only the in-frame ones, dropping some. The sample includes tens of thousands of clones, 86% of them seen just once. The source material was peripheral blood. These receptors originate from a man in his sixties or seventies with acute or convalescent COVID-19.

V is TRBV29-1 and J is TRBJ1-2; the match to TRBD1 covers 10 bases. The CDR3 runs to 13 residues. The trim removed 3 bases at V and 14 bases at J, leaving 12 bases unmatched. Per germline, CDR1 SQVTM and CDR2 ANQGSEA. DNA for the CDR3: TGCAGCGTTGAGAAGGGACAGGGGCTGGGTATAACCTTC. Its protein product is CSVEKGQGLGITF.

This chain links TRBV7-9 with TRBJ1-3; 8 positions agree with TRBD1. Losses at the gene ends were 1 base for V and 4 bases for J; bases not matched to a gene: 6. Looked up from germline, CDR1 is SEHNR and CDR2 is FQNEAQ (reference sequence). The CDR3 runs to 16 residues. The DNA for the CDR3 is TGTGCCAGCAGCTTAGACAGGGGGACGACGGGAAACACCATATATTTT. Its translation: CASSLDRGTTGNTIYF.

The CDR3, as DNA: TGTGCCAGCAGCGCCGAGGTAAAAGAGACCCAGTACTTC. This codes for CASSAEVKETQYF. V and J are TRBV9 and TRBJ2-5; D gene ambiguous. Germline V gene data show CDR1 as SGDLS and CDR2 as YYNGEE. V was trimmed by 3 bases and J by 3 bases, leaving 9 bases between them. The CDR3 has 13 residues.

The CDR3 spells CASSPTGGLYEQYF. The CDR3 DNA sequence: TGTGCCAGCAGCCCCACCGGGGGACTGTACGAGCAGTACTTC. This chain connects TRBV28 to TRBJ2-7; tentative D call: TRBD2 (6 bases). This CDR3 comprises 14 residues. The V gene's germline CDR1 is MDHEN and CDR2 SYDVKM. Trimming took 6 bases from V and 4 from J, leaving 16 bases between them.

The CDR3 here is CAWDGPLGGLSEQYF. CDR3 coding DNA: TGTGCCTGGGATGGGCCATTGGGGGGTTTATCCGAGCAGTACTTC. This rearrangement joins TRBV30 to TRBJ2-7, with D possibly being TRBD2 (6 bases). This CDR3 comprises 15 residues. Deletions cut 5 bases from V and 6 bases from J, with 23 bases between. Germline loops: CDR1 GTSNPN, CDR2 SVGIG (reference sequence).

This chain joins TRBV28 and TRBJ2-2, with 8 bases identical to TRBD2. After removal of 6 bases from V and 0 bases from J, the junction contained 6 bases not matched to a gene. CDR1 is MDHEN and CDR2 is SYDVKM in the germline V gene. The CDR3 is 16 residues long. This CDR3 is CASSPTSGANTGELFF. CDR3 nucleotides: TGTGCCAGCAGCCCTACTAGCGGAGCGAACACCGGGGAGCTGTTTTTT.

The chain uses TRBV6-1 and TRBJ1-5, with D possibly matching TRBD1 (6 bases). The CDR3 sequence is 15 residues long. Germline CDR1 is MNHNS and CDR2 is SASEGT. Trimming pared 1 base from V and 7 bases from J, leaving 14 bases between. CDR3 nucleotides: TGTGCCAGCAGTGAAGGGACAGTTAGAACCCAGCCCCAGCATTTT. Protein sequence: CASSEGTVRTQPQHF.

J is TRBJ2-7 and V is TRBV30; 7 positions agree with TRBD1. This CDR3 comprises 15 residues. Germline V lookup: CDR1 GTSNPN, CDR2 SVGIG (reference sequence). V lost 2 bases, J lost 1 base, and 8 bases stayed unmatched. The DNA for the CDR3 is TGTGCCTGGAGTTCCGGGACAGACTTTTCCTACGAGCAGTACTTC. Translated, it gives CAWSSGTDFSYEQYF.

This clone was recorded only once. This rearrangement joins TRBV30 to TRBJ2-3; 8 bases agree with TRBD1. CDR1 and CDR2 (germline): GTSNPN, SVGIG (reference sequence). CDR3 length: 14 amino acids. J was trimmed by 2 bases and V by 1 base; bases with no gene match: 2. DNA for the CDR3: TGTGCCTGGAGTGAGGGACAGGACACAGATACGCAGTATTTT. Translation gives CAWSEGQDTDTQYF.

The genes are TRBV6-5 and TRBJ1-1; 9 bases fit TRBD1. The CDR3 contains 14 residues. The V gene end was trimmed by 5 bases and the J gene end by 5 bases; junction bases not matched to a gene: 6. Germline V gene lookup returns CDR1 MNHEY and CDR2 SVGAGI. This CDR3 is CASSRDREGTEAFF. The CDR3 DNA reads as TGTGCCAGCAGTCGGGACAGGGAAGGGACTGAAGCTTTCTTT.

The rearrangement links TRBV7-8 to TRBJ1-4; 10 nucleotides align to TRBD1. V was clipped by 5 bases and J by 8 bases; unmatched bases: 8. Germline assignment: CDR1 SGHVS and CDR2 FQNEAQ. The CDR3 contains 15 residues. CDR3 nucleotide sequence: TGTGCCAGCAGCCGGAGACAGGGGGCGGGGGAAAAACTGTTTTTT. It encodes CASSRRQGAGEKLFF.

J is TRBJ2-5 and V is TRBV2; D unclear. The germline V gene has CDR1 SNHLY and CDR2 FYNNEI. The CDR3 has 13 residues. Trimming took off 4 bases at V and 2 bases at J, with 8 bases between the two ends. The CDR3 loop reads CASSVWQQETQYF. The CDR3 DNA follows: TGTGCCAGCAGTGTTTGGCAGCAAGAGACCCAGTACTTC.

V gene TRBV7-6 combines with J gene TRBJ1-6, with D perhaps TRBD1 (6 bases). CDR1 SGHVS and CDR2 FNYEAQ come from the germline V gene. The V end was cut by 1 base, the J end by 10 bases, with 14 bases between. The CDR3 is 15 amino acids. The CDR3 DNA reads TGTGCCAGCAGCTTAGTGGTCTATGGGGGCTCACCCCTCCACTTT. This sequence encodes CASSLVVYGGSPLHF.

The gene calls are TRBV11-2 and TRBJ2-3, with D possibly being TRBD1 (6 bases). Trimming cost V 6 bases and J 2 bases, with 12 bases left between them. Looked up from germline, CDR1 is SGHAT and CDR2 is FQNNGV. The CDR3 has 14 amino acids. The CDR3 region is CASRQGLTTDTQYF. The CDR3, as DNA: TGTGCCAGCAGGCAGGGGCTCACCACAGATACGCAGTATTTT.

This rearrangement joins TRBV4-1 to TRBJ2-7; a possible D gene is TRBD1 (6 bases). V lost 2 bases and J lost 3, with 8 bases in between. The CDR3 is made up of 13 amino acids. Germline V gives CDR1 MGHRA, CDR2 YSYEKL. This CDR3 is CASSQRDNYEQYF. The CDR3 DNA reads TGCGCCAGCAGCCAAAGGGACAACTACGAGCAGTACTTC.

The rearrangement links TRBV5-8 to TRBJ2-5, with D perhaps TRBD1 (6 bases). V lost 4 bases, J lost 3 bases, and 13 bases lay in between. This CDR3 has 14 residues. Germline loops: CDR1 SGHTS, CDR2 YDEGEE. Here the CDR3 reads CASSQQGTKETQYF. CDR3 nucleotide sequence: TGTGCCAGCAGCCAACAGGGAACGAAAGAGACCCAGTACTTC.

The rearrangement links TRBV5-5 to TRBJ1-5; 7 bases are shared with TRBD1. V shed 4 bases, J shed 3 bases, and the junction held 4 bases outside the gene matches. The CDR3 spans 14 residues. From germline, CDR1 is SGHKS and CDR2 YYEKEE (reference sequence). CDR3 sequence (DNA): TGTGCCAGCAGCCGGGGACAGCTCAATCAGCCCCAGCATTTT. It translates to CASSRGQLNQPQHF.

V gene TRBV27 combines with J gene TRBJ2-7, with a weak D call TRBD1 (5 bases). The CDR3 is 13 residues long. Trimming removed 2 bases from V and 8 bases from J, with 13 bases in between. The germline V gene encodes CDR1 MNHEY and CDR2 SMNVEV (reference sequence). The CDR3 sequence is CASSLSPRDQQYF. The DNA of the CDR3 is TGTGCCAGCAGTTTAAGCCCCAGGGATCAGCAGTACTTC.